This TCR beta chain was found in a study of tumor-infiltrating lymphocytes in primary liver carcinoma. Study conclusions and caveats: Against blood, tumors held a significantly higher top-250-clone fraction (p = 0.039). Only about 7-24% of top clones were detected in all five tumor regions. Lower overlap was observed for tumor-adjacent and tumor-blood pairs relative to tumor region pairs.

With a constant-region primer, TCR beta cDNA was made from about 0.5 ug of total RNA. Three-round nested multiplex PCR performed with slightly modified ARM-PCR produced the TCR beta libraries. TCRdb re-called the multiplex PCR reads through MiXCR, storing one row per CDR3 protein. The sample lists tens of thousands of distinct CDR3 sequences; approximately 70% were seen once. There are many counts of this clonotype. Its cognate antigen is unknown. Starting material for RNA and DNA co-extraction consisted of roughly 19-34 mg of unsorted bulk tissue. Uniformly, tumor samples exhibited a viable tumor cell fraction exceeding 85%. This receptor was identified in a middle-aged man with primary liver carcinoma and hepatitis B virus infection. Sequencing was done on a sample of liver tumor tissue from sampling region 2. Sample subset: tumor region T2, inferior pole.

Written as DNA, the CDR3 is TGTGCCAGCAGTGAGGCCCAGGGAAATGGCTACACCTTC. Protein sequence: CASSEAQGNGYTF. This sequence joins TRBV28 and TRBJ1-2; D perhaps matches TRBD1 (5 bases). V dropped 5 bases and J dropped 6 bases, with 13 bases sitting between them. Germline assignment: CDR1 MDHEN and CDR2 SYDVKM. This CDR3 spans 13 amino acids.